What follows is one T cell receptor (beta chain) and its context. What it binds is not known. Germline assignment: CDR1 MNHNS and CDR2 SASEGT. The CDR3 covers 14 residues. J gave up 5 bases and V 6 bases, and 7 bases lay outside the gene matches. Use of 60 Vbeta and 13 Jbeta primers characterized the PCR. Clones were read by immunoSEQ multiplex PCR, and TCRdb kept only the in-frame ones, dropping some. The data hold about 180,000 clones, with 75% to 85% observed a single time. This sample was taken from a study of cytomegalovirus exposure and HLA in healthy donors. The study, taken as a whole, reports: Reportedly, HLA-A and HLA-B alleles of most subjects were accurately predicted from TCR beta. In a later analysis, a genetic analysis reported fewer productive-TCR N-insertions in an Asian-associated ancestry cluster than the cohort average. The authors listed around 150 TCR beta chains as cytomegalovirus-associated.

The sequence was obtained from a girl aged 2-15 years in good health and CMV-seropositive. The chain employs TRBV6-1 and TRBJ2-3, with 8 positions matching TRBD2. Sequencing input: PBMCs. CDR3 region: CASRKRGWEDTQYF. The DNA for the CDR3 is TGTGCCAGCAGGAAGCGGGGGTGGGAAGATACGCAGTATTTT.